This passage covers 17 T cell receptor beta chains from one sample sequenced in a study of blood T cell repertoires in COVID-19. Data came from immunoSEQ multiplex PCR; TCRdb stores just in-frame clones and leaves some out. The sample shows 120,000 or so clones, 85% to 90% of them seen only once. Specimen: peripheral blood. The receptors were gathered from a woman aged 50 to 60 with acute or convalescent COVID-19.

The J gene is TRBJ1-2, the V gene TRBV27; 12 bases map to TRBD1. V lost 7 bases and J lost 8; bases outside the gene matches: 5. Germline lookup yields CDR1 MNHEY and CDR2 SMNVEV (reference sequence). The CDR3 has 13 amino acids. As DNA, the CDR3 is TGTGCCAGCAAGGGACAGGGGGCGGGGGGCTACACCTTC. It translates to CASKGQGAGGYTF.

The chain couples TRBV13 to TRBJ1-4; unclear D gene. The CDR3 contains 16 residues. With 1 base removed from V and 2 bases from J, the gap between germline ends came to 11 bases. Germline CDR1 is PRHDT and CDR2 is FYEKMQ (reference sequence). CDR3 amino acids: CASSLVRGGTNEKLFF. For the CDR3, the DNA is TGTGCCAGCAGCTTAGTTAGAGGAGGCACTAATGAAAAACTGTTTTTT.

This chain joins TRBV9 and TRBJ2-7; D may be TRBD2 (6 bases). The CDR3 length is 15 residues. The germline V gene encodes CDR1 SGDLS and CDR2 YYNGEE. The V end was cut by 0 bases, the J end by 3 bases, with 13 bases between. DNA for the CDR3: TGTGCCAGCAGCGTAGCCCCAGCGGGCCTCTACGAGCAGTACTTC. Protein: CASSVAPAGLYEQYF.

This clone has a single count. The gene calls are TRBV11-2 and TRBJ2-5, with TRBD1 matching 11 bases. With 4 bases clipped from V and 4 bases from J, the junction kept 5 bases outside the gene matches. CDR3 length: 15 residues. Per germline, CDR1 SGHAT and CDR2 FQNNGV. CDR3 DNA sequence: TGTGCCAGCAGCTCCGGGACAGGGGGTATAGAGACCCAGTACTTC. Translating it yields CASSSGTGGIETQYF.

This clone was seen only a few times. The chain employs TRBV6-5 and TRBJ1-6, with TRBD1 matching over 7 bases. The CDR3 runs 15 residues. V shed 6 bases, J shed 8 bases, and the junction held 10 bases outside the gene matches. Germline CDR1 is MNHEY and CDR2 is SVGAGI. The CDR3 loop reads CASSPFRDSHSPLHF. DNA for the CDR3: TGTGCCAGCAGCCCGTTCCGGGACAGCCATTCACCCCTCCACTTT.

This clone occurred once. The rearrangement links TRBV6-5 to TRBJ2-2, with 7 bases fitting TRBD1. J was trimmed by 1 base and V by 9 bases; bases with no gene match: 5. The CDR3 runs to 14 residues. Germline V CDR1 and CDR2: MNHEY, SVGAGI. The CDR3 loop is CASLRGRNTGELFF. The CDR3 nucleotides read TGTGCCAGTCTAAGGGGGCGGAACACCGGGGAGCTGTTTTTT.

V and J are TRBV6-6 and TRBJ2-2, with D maybe TRBD2 (7 bases). From germline, CDR1 is MNHNY and CDR2 SVGAGI (reference sequence). Between the trimmed V and J ends, which lost 5 bases and 7 bases, there was a span of 14 bases. The CDR3 runs to 14 residues. The CDR3 is CASSQAGGLGELFF. The DNA for the CDR3 is TGTGCCAGCAGTCAGGCCGGGGGGCTCGGGGAGCTGTTTTTT.

V gene TRBV12-3 or TRBV12-4 combines with J gene TRBJ2-7, with D perhaps matching TRBD1 (5 bases). The CDR3 consists of 12 residues. Trimming removed 6 bases at V and 6 bases at J, with 12 bases between. Here the CDR3 reads CASSPSRGEQYF. The CDR3 coding sequence is TGTGCCAGCAGCCCATCTAGGGGCGAGCAGTACTTC.

The rearrangement uses TRBV7-2 and TRBJ1-2; a possible D gene is TRBD1 (5 bases). CDR1 is SGHTA and CDR2 is FQGNSA in the germline V gene. The CDR3 extends over 13 amino acids. Trimming stripped 5 bases from V and 6 bases from J, with 13 bases between. The CDR3 here is CASSLLGADGYTF. In nucleotides, the CDR3 is TGTGCCAGCAGCCTCTTAGGGGCAGATGGCTACACCTTC. The full variable domain, its missing parts supplied by reference TRBV7-2 and TRBJ1-2, is GAGVSQSPSNKVTEKGKDVELRCDPISGHTALYWYRQSLGQGLEFLIYFQGNSAPDKSGLPSDRFSAERTGGSVSTLTIQRTQQEDSAVYLCASSLLGADGYTFGSGTRLTVV.

The CDR3 nucleotides read TGTGCCAGCACTATCCGCACTGAAGCTTTCTTT. Translating gives CASTIRTEAFF. The chain links TRBV6-5 to TRBJ1-1; no clear D gene. The length of the CDR3 is 11 residues. Germline assignment: CDR1 MNHEY and CDR2 SVGAGI. V gave up 7 bases and J gave up 4 bases, with 7 bases separating them.

This chain joins TRBV5-1 and TRBJ2-7; the match to TRBD1 covers 9 bases. The CDR3 is 14 amino acids. The V gene end was trimmed by 4 bases and the J gene end by 5 bases; junction bases not matched to a gene: 7. CDR1 is SGHRS and CDR2 is YFSETQ in the germline V gene. The CDR3 protein is CASSLGTGYNEQYF. CDR3 sequence (DNA): TGCGCCAGCAGCCTCGGGACAGGGTATAACGAGCAGTACTTC.

This chain links TRBV6-5 with TRBJ2-6; no clear D gene. Trimming removed 6 bases at V and 0 bases at J, with 6 bases between. CDR1 MNHEY and CDR2 SVGAGI come from the germline V gene. The CDR3 spans 14 residues. The CDR3 here is CASRGLSGANVLTF. The CDR3, as DNA: TGTGCCAGCAGGGGCCTCTCTGGGGCCAACGTCCTGACTTTC.

For the CDR3, the DNA is TGTGCCACCAGTGATTCAAAATACAATGAGCAGTTCTTC. Its translation is CATSDSKYNEQFF. The chain carries TRBV24-1 and TRBJ2-1; D remains unclear. The CDR3 is made up of 13 amino acids. Trimming pared 2 bases from V and 4 bases from J, leaving 5 bases between. Germline-derived CDR1 and CDR2 are KGHDR and SFDVKD.

The genes are TRBV18 and TRBJ1-4, with 8 bases that match TRBD1. V was clipped by 3 bases and J by 6 bases; unmatched bases: 6. The CDR3 runs 15 residues. The germline V gene encodes CDR1 KGHSH and CDR2 LQKENI. The CDR3 region has the DNA TGTGCCAGCTCACCCTGGACAGGGTTGGATGAAAAACTGTTTTTT. Translation gives CASSPWTGLDEKLFF.

CDR3 loop: CASSQDRGGGRQPQHF. In DNA, the CDR3 is TGCGCCAGCAGCCAAGATCGTGGGGGGGGTCGTCAGCCCCAGCATTTT. The chain recombines TRBV4-3 with TRBJ1-5, with D possibly being TRBD1 (5 bases). This CDR3 comprises 16 residues. The ends were cut back, 0 bases at V and 6 bases at J, with 15 bases in the middle. The germline gives CDR1 LGHNA, CDR2 YSLEER.

This chain uses TRBV7-3 with TRBJ2-1, with 7 bases that match TRBD1. The length of the CDR3 is 16 residues. Trimming at V came to 1 base and at J to 8 bases, leaving 11 bases not matched to a gene. The germline gives CDR1 SGHTA, CDR2 FQGTGA. Here the CDR3 reads CASSLIRDRSKDEQFF. Here the CDR3 DNA reads TGTGCCAGCAGCTTAATTCGGGACAGATCAAAGGATGAGCAGTTCTTC.

This chain links TRBV12-3 or TRBV12-4 with TRBJ2-1, with D unresolved. The CDR3 is 11 residues long. Trimming cost V 10 bases and J 5 bases, with 9 bases left between them. CDR3 sequence reads: CANYIHNEQFF. CDR3 sequence (DNA): TGTGCCAACTACATCCACAATGAGCAGTTCTTC.